The rows below give T cell receptor beta chains drawn from one sample of a study of shared clonotypes between healthy human individuals. The protocol was immunoSEQ multiplex PCR, while the TCRdb copy is restricted to in-frame clones and leaves out a portion. The data show some 650,000 clones, more than 95% seen once. The source material was naive CD4+ T cells sorted from blood. These TCRs come from a woman in her 30s in good health. The CDR3 runs from the conserved cysteine through the conserved F or W. The D gene is left open where the match is weak. Size tells how often a clone was seen (once, few, many) or the class of an expanded clone, and some rows leave it out.

size	V	D	J	DNA	CDR3
NA	TRBV20-1	NA	TRBJ1-5	TGCAGTGCTAAAGGTCAGCCCCAGCATTTT	CSAKGQPQHF
NA	TRBV28	NA	TRBJ2-5	TGTGCCAGCAGACAGACCCAAGAGACCCAGTACTTC	CASRQTQETQYF
NA	TRBV9	NA	TRBJ2-3	TGTGCCAGCAGCGTAGACGGGAGTGGGGATACGCAGTATTTT	CASSVDGSGDTQYF
NA	TRBV27	NA	TRBJ2-1	TGTGCCAGCAGCCTACGTGGGATACGATACAATGAGCAGTTCTTC	CASSLRGIRYNEQFF
NA	TRBV18	NA	TRBJ2-1	TGTGCCAGCTCAAAGGATACCGTGAGTGAGCAGTTCTTC	CASSKDTVSEQFF
NA	TRBV5-1	TRBD1	TRBJ2-7	TGCGCCAGCAGCTCCTCGGGACAGGGGGTGTGGGAGCAGTACTTC	CASSSSGQGVWEQYF
NA	TRBV6-5	NA	TRBJ2-5	TGTGCCAGCAGTTACTCGCAGGTTATCCACCAAGAGACCCAGTACTTC	CASSYSQVIHQETQYF
NA	TRBV7-2	TRBD2	TRBJ2-6	TGTGCCAGCAGCTTTAGACTAGCGGGAGTCCACTCTGGGGCCAACGTCCTGACTTTC	CASSFRLAGVHSGANVLTF
NA	TRBV29-1	TRBD1	TRBJ2-7	TGCAGCGTTGGACAGGGGCTAACATCGGGCGAGCAGTACTTC	CSVGQGLTSGEQYF
NA	TRBV6-5	TRBD2	TRBJ2-2	TGTGCCAGCAGCCTAGCGGGAGGGGGGACCGGGGAGCTGTTTTTT	CASSLAGGGTGELFF
NA	TRBV7-9	NA	TRBJ1-3	TGTGCCAGCAGCAAGTTGGGGGGCTCTGGAAACACCATATATTTT	CASSKLGGSGNTIYF
NA	TRBV10-3	TRBD1	TRBJ1-5	TGTGCCTCCCACAGGGGAGAGGATCAGCCCCAGCATTTT	CASHRGEDQPQHF
NA	TRBV19	TRBD1	TRBJ2-4	TGTGCCAGTAGTAATCCAGGGGGCGCATCCAAAAACATTCAGTACTTC	CASSNPGGASKNIQYF
NA	TRBV5-1	NA	TRBJ2-2	TGCGCCAGCAGCGAGACAGGGAGGGACACCGGGGAGCTGTTTTTT	CASSETGRDTGELFF
NA	TRBV28	TRBD1	TRBJ2-2	TGTGCCAGCAGATTCGGACAGGGTTGGACCGGGGAGCTGTTTTTT	CASRFGQGWTGELFF
NA	TRBV6-5	NA	TRBJ1-1	TGTGCCAGCAGATCCGGGACGAGTATCGCTGAAGCTTTCTTT	CASRSGTSIAEAFF
NA	TRBV28	NA	TRBJ1-3	TGTGCCAGCAGTTTGCTTGGGCCTTCGGACGGAAACACCATATATTTT	CASSLLGPSDGNTIYF
NA	TRBV29-1	NA	TRBJ1-4	TGCAGCGTGATAGGGGCAGGCGCAACTAATGAAAAACTGTTTTTT	CSVIGAGATNEKLFF
NA	TRBV18	NA	TRBJ1-2	TGTGCCAGCTCACCAGGACAGCCGGGTTTAGCCTATGGCTACACCTTC	CASSPGQPGLAYGYTF
NA	TRBV25-1	TRBD2	TRBJ2-2	TGTGCCAGCAGTGATACCCCAGCGGGAGGGTTGAACACCGGGGAGCTGTTTTTT	CASSDTPAGGLNTGELFF
NA	TRBV6-1	TRBD2	TRBJ2-7	TGTGCCAGCAGTGAAGCTAGCGGGAGTACCTACGAGCAGTACTTC	CASSEASGSTYEQYF
NA	TRBV10-3	NA	TRBJ2-7	TGTGCCTCCGGACAGCTCTACGAGCAGTACTTC	CASGQLYEQYF
NA	TRBV6-5	TRBD1	TRBJ1-5	TGTGCCAGCAGCCCCGGGACAGCAATCAATCAGCCCCAGCATTTT	CASSPGTAINQPQHF
NA	TRBV14	TRBD1	TRBJ1-1	TGTGCCAGCAGCCAAGATATAGGACAGGGGGCCGCCAGGGCTTTCTTT	CASSQDIGQGAARAFF
NA	TRBV10-2	NA	TRBJ2-2	TGCGCCAGCAGTGTAGGCGGCTACGGGGAGCTGTTTTTT	CASSVGGYGELFF
NA	TRBV28	NA	TRBJ1-1	TGTGCCAGCAGTCCCTTGGTCACTGAAGCTTTCTTT	CASSPLVTEAFF
NA	TRBV19	TRBD2	TRBJ2-4	TGTGCCAGTAGTACCCGGCTAGCGGGAGGGCCTTCGGTCAAAAACATTCAGTACTTC	CASSTRLAGGPSVKNIQYF
NA	TRBV19	TRBD2	TRBJ2-1	TGTGCCAGTAGTATCCCTCCGGGACTAGGTAAATTCCATGAGCAGTTCTTC	CASSIPPGLGKFHEQFF
NA	TRBV14	NA	TRBJ2-5	TGTGCCAGCAGCCAACTCCCGGGAGCAGAGACCCAGTACTTC	CASSQLPGAETQYF
NA	TRBV11-2	NA	TRBJ1-2	TGTGCCAGCACCGCTATAAGGACGGTGAACTATGGCTACACCTTC	CASTAIRTVNYGYTF
NA	TRBV7-9	TRBD1	TRBJ1-1	TGTGCCAGCAGCCTAGACAGGGGGTTTACTGAAGCTTTCTTT	CASSLDRGFTEAFF
NA	TRBV28	NA	TRBJ1-6	TGTGCCAGCAGTTTTCCAAACGTGAAGCTCCTCCACTTT	CASSFPNVKLLHF
NA	TRBV5-4	TRBD1	TRBJ1-4	TGTGCCAGCAGCACCGGGACAGGCACGATCTCTGAAAAACTGTTTTTT	CASSTGTGTISEKLFF
NA	TRBV11-1	NA	TRBJ2-2	TGTGCCAGTCGCTCGTGGGATTACACCGGGGAGCTGTTTTTT	CASRSWDYTGELFF
NA	TRBV28	NA	TRBJ1-3	TGTGCCAGCACCTCTGCGACGGTCTCGGGGCGAGGCACCATATATTTT	CASTSATVSGRGTIYF
NA	TRBV2	NA	TRBJ1-5	TGTGCCAGCAGTGTGGAGCAGGGAAGCAATCAGCCCCAGCATTTT	CASSVEQGSNQPQHF
NA	TRBV27	NA	TRBJ1-1	TGTGCCAGCAGTCCATATCCCCGCCGAGGGAGCCCTGAAGCTTTCTTT	CASSPYPRRGSPEAFF
NA	TRBV5-1	TRBD1	TRBJ2-3	TGCGCCAGCAGCTTGGGAAGGGGGCAGGGAGATACGCAGTATTTT	CASSLGRGQGDTQYF
NA	TRBV5-1	NA	TRBJ2-7	TGCGCCAGCGCCCGCGCCTACGAGCAGTACTTC	CASARAYEQYF
NA	TRBV7-2	NA	TRBJ2-5	TGTGCCAGCAGCTTCCTGGAGACCCAGTACTTC	CASSFLETQYF
NA	TRBV7-8	TRBD1	TRBJ1-2	TGTGCCAGCAGCTTACGGGACAGGGGATACAACTATGGCTACACCTTC	CASSLRDRGYNYGYTF
NA	TRBV5-1	TRBD1	TRBJ2-7	TGCGCCAGCAGCTTGGCGACAGGGCCTACCTACGAGCAGTACTTC	CASSLATGPTYEQYF
once	TRBV14	TRBD2	TRBJ2-7	TGTGCCAGCAGCCATGGGGGGGAGATATACGAGCAGTACTTC	CASSHGGEIYEQYF
NA	TRBV28	TRBD1	TRBJ2-7	TGTGCCAGCAGTGTCAGGGGGCGAACCCTATACGAGCAGTACTTC	CASSVRGRTLYEQYF
NA	TRBV9	NA	TRBJ2-3	TGTGCCAGCAGCCCCCATACCGCTACCATGGGGGGAATCACAGATACGCAGTATTTT	CASSPHTATMGGITDTQYF
NA	TRBV6-1	TRBD2	TRBJ2-2	TGTGCCAGCAGTCTTAGCGGGATCGTCACCGGGGAGCTGTTTTTT	CASSLSGIVTGELFF
NA	TRBV19	TRBD2	TRBJ2-7	TGTGCCAGTAGTCGAACTAGCGGGAGCTACGAGCAGTACTTC	CASSRTSGSYEQYF